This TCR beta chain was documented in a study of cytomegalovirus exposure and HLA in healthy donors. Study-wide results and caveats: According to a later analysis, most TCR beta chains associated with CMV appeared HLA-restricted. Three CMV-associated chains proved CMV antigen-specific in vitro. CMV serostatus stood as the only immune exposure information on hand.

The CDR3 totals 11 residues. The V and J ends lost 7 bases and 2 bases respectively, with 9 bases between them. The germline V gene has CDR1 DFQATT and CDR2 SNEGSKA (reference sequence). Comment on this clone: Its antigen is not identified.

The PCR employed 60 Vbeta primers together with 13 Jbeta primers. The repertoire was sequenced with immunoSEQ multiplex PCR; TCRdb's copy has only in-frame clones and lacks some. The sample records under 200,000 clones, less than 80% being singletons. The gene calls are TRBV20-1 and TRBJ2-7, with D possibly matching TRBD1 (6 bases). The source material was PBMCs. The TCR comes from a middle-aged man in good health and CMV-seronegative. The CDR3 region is CSVGTTYEQYF. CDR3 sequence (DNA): TGCAGTGTTGGGACAACCTACGAGCAGTACTTC.